This section outlines one T cell receptor (beta chain) sequence together with its context. Its antigen is not known. PCR was performed using 60 Vbeta and 13 Jbeta primers. TCRdb's table, derived via immunoSEQ multiplex PCR, lists solely in-frame clones and lacks some. Among approximately 140,000 clones listed, 60% to 80% were seen once. Losses at the gene ends were 8 bases for V and 5 bases for J; bases not matched to a gene: 5. The CDR3 runs 12 residues. Germline V CDR1 and CDR2: MNHEY, SMNVEV (reference sequence). These data are taken from a study of cytomegalovirus exposure and HLA in healthy donors. The study's findings and limits: An analysis done earlier found most TCR beta V segments productive about 87% or about 30% of the time.

Donors showed nominal health when sampled, although they likely had unrecorded immune exposures. V gene TRBV27 combines with J gene TRBJ2-7; 8 bases align to TRBD2. This TCR derives from a female donor in good health and CMV-seronegative. Sequenced: PBMCs. The chain's CDR3 is CASRSGGDEQYF. The CDR3 nucleotides are TGTGCCAGCCGATCCGGGGGGGACGAGCAGTACTTC.